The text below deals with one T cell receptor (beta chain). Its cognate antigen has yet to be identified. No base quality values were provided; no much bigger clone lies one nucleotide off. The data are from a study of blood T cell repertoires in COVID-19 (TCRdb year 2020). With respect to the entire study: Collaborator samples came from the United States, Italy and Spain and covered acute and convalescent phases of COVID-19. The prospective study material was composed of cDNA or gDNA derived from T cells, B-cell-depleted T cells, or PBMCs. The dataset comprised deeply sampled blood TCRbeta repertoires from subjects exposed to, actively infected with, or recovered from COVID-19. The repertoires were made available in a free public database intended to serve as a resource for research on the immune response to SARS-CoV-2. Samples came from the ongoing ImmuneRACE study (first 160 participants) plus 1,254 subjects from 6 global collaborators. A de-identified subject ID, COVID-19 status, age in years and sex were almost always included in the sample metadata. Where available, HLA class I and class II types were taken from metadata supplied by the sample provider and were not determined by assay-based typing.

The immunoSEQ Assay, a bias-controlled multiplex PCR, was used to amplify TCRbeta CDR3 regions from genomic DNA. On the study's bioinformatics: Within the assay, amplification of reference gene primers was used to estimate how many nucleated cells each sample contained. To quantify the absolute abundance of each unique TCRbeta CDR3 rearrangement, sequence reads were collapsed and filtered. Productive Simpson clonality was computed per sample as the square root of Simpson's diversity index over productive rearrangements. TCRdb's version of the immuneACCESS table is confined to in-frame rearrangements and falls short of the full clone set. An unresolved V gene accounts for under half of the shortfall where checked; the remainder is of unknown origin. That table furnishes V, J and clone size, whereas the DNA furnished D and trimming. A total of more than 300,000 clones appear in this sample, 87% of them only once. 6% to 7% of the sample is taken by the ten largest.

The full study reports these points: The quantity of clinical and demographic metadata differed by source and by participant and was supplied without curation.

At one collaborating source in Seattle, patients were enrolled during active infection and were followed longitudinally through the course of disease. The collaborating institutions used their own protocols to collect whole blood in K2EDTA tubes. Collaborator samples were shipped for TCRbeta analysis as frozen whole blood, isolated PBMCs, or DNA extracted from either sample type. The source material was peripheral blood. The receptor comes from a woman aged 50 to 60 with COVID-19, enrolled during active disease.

The nucleotide sequence is TGTGCCACCAGCGCCTTTCCAGGGGGATATGGGACAGATACGCAGTATTTT. The resulting protein is CATSAFPGGYGTDTQYF. This chain is built from TRBV24-1 and TRBJ2-3, with 7 middle bases fitting TRBD1. The germline V and J ends show losses of 7 bases and 3 bases respectively, and no gene match explains 15 bases of the junction. CDR1 KGHDR and CDR2 SFDVKD are derived from the germline V gene. CDR3 length: 17 amino acids, cysteine to phenylalanine. Kept here is only the CDR3 DNA, which spans 51 bases and is read in frame from base 1.